A single sample gave rise to the 29 T cell receptor beta chains below, sequenced in a study of T-cell memory formation after mild COVID-19 (dated by TCRdb to about 2021). The library was built by means of 5' RACE. These reads were obtained on an Illumina NovaSeq 6000. TCRdb cleaned the public reads at Q25 with fastp, built clones with MiXCR and kept in-frame beta chains. Rows with a matching CDR3 protein are joined into one entry that keeps the most common DNA and genes. The sample table contains approximately 240,000 distinct CDR3 sequences; only one count was recorded for less than 20% of them. Of the sample, approximately 3.6% is held by the ten largest clones. Specimen: PBMCs or a T cell subset sorted from them (not recorded which). These receptors were taken from a man between 18 and 35 years old who had mild COVID-19 (a few samples of this study predate the infection). The sample titles of this study are shuffled in the database, so cell type and time point are left out; the donor was told from shared clones.

The chain couples TRBV4-3 to TRBJ2-3; 9 bases are shared with TRBD2. The CDR3 is 16 amino acids. The germline V gene encodes CDR1 LGHNA and CDR2 YSLEER. Trimming at V came to 0 bases and at J to 6 bases, leaving 7 bases not matched to a gene. CDR3 sequence (DNA): TGCGCCAGCAGCCAAGAAAGGGCGGGGGGGCCTGATACGCAGTATTTT. Protein: CASSQERAGGPDTQYF.

V gene TRBV29-1 combines with J gene TRBJ1-2; 7 bases map to TRBD1. This CDR3 contains 13 residues. CDR1 is SQVTM and CDR2 is ANQGSEA in the germline V gene. Unmatched junction bases numbered 12, after V lost 6 bases and J lost 8 bases. The CDR3 DNA reads TGCAGCGTGGGGGACAGCGAACTGTGGGGCTACACCTTC. It codes for CSVGDSELWGYTF.

The V and J genes are TRBV20-1 and TRBJ2-3; D gene unclear. V lost 3 bases and J lost 0, with 10 bases in between. In germline, CDR1 is DFQATT, CDR2 SNEGSKA (reference sequence). This CDR3 has 14 amino acids. The CDR3 loop is CSARPAASTDTQYF. The CDR3 DNA reads as TGCAGTGCTAGGCCGGCGGCTAGCACAGATACGCAGTATTTT.

Note on this clonotype: This clone may be a read error of a much larger clone one base away. This likely comes from a read error, as the CDR3 has no conserved phenylalanine or tryptophan at its end. This chain connects TRBV7-6 to TRBJ1-3; D is perhaps TRBD1 (5 bases). In germline, CDR1 is SGHVS, CDR2 FNYEAQ. The V end was cut by 3 bases, the J end by 2 bases, with 14 bases between. CDR3 length: 16 amino acids. CDR3 sequence (DNA): TGTGCCAGCAGCTTTGGGCAGGGAAGGACTGGAAACACCATATATCTT. Amino acid sequence: CASSFGQGRTGNTIYL.

The V and J genes are TRBV7-3 and TRBJ1-1; tentative D call: TRBD1 (5 bases). V gave up 5 bases and J gave up 11 bases, with 24 bases separating them. CDR1 SGHTA and CDR2 FQGTGA come from the germline V gene. The CDR3 contains 15 residues. The CDR3 DNA is TGTGCCAGCAGCCCCATTCCTCAGGGTGCACTGACGGCTTTCTTT. Residues: CASSPIPQGALTAFF.

This clonotype appeared many times. This rearrangement joins TRBV7-2 to TRBJ2-2, with no clear D. The length of the CDR3 is 13 residues. The germline V gene encodes CDR1 SGHTA and CDR2 FQGNSA. V shed 5 bases and J shed 3 bases, with 7 bases lying between them. The CDR3, as DNA: TGTGCCAGCAGCCCTCAGGACACCGGGGAGCTGTTTTTT. This codes for CASSPQDTGELFF.

This clonotype was picked up many times. J is TRBJ2-6 and V is TRBV27, with D possibly TRBD1 on 6 matching bases. This CDR3 region has 15 residues. In germline, CDR1 is MNHEY, CDR2 SMNVEV (reference sequence). Trimming took off 3 bases at V and 6 bases at J, with 12 bases between the two ends. CDR3 sequence reads: CASSLGANEANVLTF. The CDR3 DNA sequence: TGTGCCAGCAGTTTGGGGGCAAATGAGGCCAACGTCCTGACTTTC.

The CDR3 reads CASSLERYQETQYF. The CDR3 coding sequence is TGCGCCAGCAGCTTGGAAAGGTACCAAGAGACCCAGTACTTC. This chain connects TRBV5-1 to TRBJ2-5; D call uncertain. The V and J ends lost 0 bases and 0 bases respectively, with 6 bases between them. Germline loops: CDR1 SGHRS, CDR2 YFSETQ. There are 14 residues in the CDR3.

CDR3 region: CASSRGMESQPQHF. The CDR3 DNA follows: TGTGCCAGCAGCCGTGGGATGGAGTCTCAGCCCCAGCATTTT. This rearrangement joins TRBV6-6 to TRBJ1-5; D gene ambiguous. This CDR3 comprises 14 residues. The germline CDR1 and CDR2 sequences are MNHNY and SVGAGI (reference sequence). Trimming took 6 bases from V and 6 from J, leaving 15 bases between them.

This clonotype appeared a few times. The J gene is TRBJ1-1, the V gene TRBV20-1; unclear D gene. The CDR3 covers 11 residues. V was trimmed by 2 bases and J by 1 base, leaving 2 bases between them. Germline values: CDR1 DFQATT, CDR2 SNEGSKA (reference sequence). The CDR3 coding sequence is TGCAGTGCTAGACGGAACACTGAAGCTTTCTTT. It is translated as CSARRNTEAFF.

This clonotype was recorded at least ten times. The chain combines TRBV7-3 with TRBJ2-1; 7 nucleotides align to TRBD1. Trimming took 2 bases from V and 1 from J; bases not matched to a gene: 5. The CDR3 runs to 16 residues. CDR1 is SGHTA, CDR2 FQGTGA, per germline. CDR3 in amino acids: CASSLLAGGSYNEQFF. Written as DNA, the CDR3 is TGTGCCAGCAGCTTATTGGCAGGGGGTTCCTACAATGAGCAGTTCTTC.

In its sample, this clonotype was seen many times. This chain connects TRBV12-3 or TRBV12-4 to TRBJ2-6; 10 nucleotides line up with TRBD1. With V trimmed by 2 bases and J by 0 bases, 4 bases remained unmatched. The CDR3 totals 18 residues. The CDR3 sequence is CASSLTGTGASGANVLTF. CDR3 bases: TGTGCCAGCAGTTTAACCGGGACAGGGGCCTCTGGGGCCAACGTCCTGACTTTC.

This clonotype occurred a few times. The V gene is TRBV11-2, the J gene TRBJ2-6, with 7 positions matching TRBD1. Germline trimming cut 2 bases from V and 2 bases from J; bases unmatched to any gene: 9. Germline V gives CDR1 SGHAT, CDR2 FQNNGV. The CDR3 is 18 amino acids. The CDR3 loop is CASSLNRQGEAGANVLTF. The CDR3 DNA sequence: TGTGCCAGCAGCTTAAACCGACAGGGTGAGGCTGGGGCCAACGTCCTGACTTTC.

A few counts support this clonotype. The chain employs TRBV5-1 and TRBJ2-7, with TRBD1 identical over 8 bases. The CDR3 consists of 14 residues. Germline trimming cut 4 bases from V and 0 bases from J; bases unmatched to any gene: 3. Germline CDR1 is SGHRS and CDR2 is YFSETQ. The CDR3 nucleotides read TGCGCCAGCAGCCCAGGGGGCTTCTCCTACGAGCAGTACTTC. Translated, it gives CASSPGGFSYEQYF.

There are a few counts of this clonotype. The chain carries TRBV20-1 and TRBJ1-2; 9 bases match TRBD1. V lost 6 bases and J lost 3; bases outside the gene matches: 11. The CDR3 spans 15 residues. Germline CDR1 is DFQATT and CDR2 is SNEGSKA (reference sequence). In DNA form, the CDR3 reads TGCAGTGCCATCAACCCGACAGGGGGGTACTATGGCTACACCTTC. This encodes CSAINPTGGYYGYTF.

The table lists this clonotype with a count of one. This sequence joins TRBV9 and TRBJ2-5; D may be TRBD1 or TRBD2 (5 bases each). The CDR3 runs 16 residues. Deletions cut 1 base from V and 2 bases from J, with 15 bases between. Germline CDR1 reads SGDLS; CDR2 reads YYNGEE. The CDR3 nucleotides are TGTGCCAGCAGCGTATTGACCCCGGGACCACAAGAGACCCAGTACTTC. Translation: CASSVLTPGPQETQYF.

This chain uses TRBV7-2 with TRBJ2-1; 11 bases map to TRBD2. The CDR3 totals 16 residues. Trimming took 2 bases from V and 4 from J; bases not matched to a gene: 4. Germline lookup yields CDR1 SGHTA and CDR2 FQGNSA. The CDR3 DNA reads as TGTGCCAGCAGCTTACTAGCGGGGGGTATTTACAATGAGCAGTTCTTC. This encodes CASSLLAGGIYNEQFF. Together with reference TRBV7-2 and TRBJ2-1, the CDR3 gives the full variable domain: GAGVSQSPSNKVTEKGKDVELRCDPISGHTALYWYRQSLGQGLEFLIYFQGNSAPDKSGLPSDRFSAERTGGSVSTLTIQRTQQEDSAVYLCASSLLAGGIYNEQFFGPGTRLTVL.

A few counts support this clonotype. The chain joins TRBV5-5 to TRBJ1-6; D gene unclear. The CDR3 extends over 16 amino acids. Germline CDR1 is SGHKS and CDR2 is YYEKEE (reference sequence). Trimming pared 1 base from V and 6 bases from J, leaving 14 bases between. The CDR3 protein is CASSLWVGQVNSPLHF. In DNA form, the CDR3 reads TGTGCCAGCAGCTTGTGGGTTGGTCAGGTTAATTCACCCCTCCACTTT. Variable domain in full (rest from reference TRBV5-5 and TRBJ1-6): DAGVTQSPTHLIKTRGQQVTLRCSPISGHKSVSWYQQVLGQGPQFIFQYYEKEERGRGNFPDRFSARQFPNYSSELNVNALLLGDSALYLCASSLWVGQVNSPLHFGNGTRLTVT.

This clonotype was observed a handful of times. V usage is TRBV4-2 and J usage is TRBJ2-2, with D tentatively TRBD2 (6 bases). The CDR3 has 16 residues. Trimming removed 0 bases at V and 3 bases at J, with 11 bases between. Per germline, CDR1 LGHNA and CDR2 YNFKEQ. The chain's CDR3 is CASSQERGRDTGELFF. The CDR3 DNA follows: TGTGCCAGCAGCCAAGAGCGGGGCCGGGACACCGGGGAGCTGTTTTTT.

In its sample, this clonotype was seen a few times. This chain connects TRBV5-1 to TRBJ2-6; D gene ambiguous. CDR3 length equals 17 residues. Trimming left V 2 bases short and J 0 bases short, with 12 bases between. The V gene's germline CDR1 is SGHRS and CDR2 YFSETQ. The CDR3 region has the DNA TGCGCCAGCAGCTTTTTGGGATTGAGCTCTGGGGCCAACGTCCTGACTTTC. Protein sequence: CASSFLGLSSGANVLTF.

This chain joins TRBV7-9 and TRBJ1-2, with TRBD1 identical over 7 bases. The junction had 13 bases not matched to a gene; V was cut back by 2 bases and J by 1 base. Per germline, CDR1 SEHNR and CDR2 FQNEAQ (reference sequence). This CDR3 is 18 amino acids long. The CDR3 here is CASSLLGTVGQYNYGYTF. In DNA, the CDR3 is TGTGCCAGCAGCTTATTAGGGACAGTGGGCCAATATAACTATGGCTACACCTTC.

This clonotype was observed a few times. The chain links TRBV10-3 to TRBJ2-5, with 7 nucleotides matching TRBD1. The germline V gene encodes CDR1 ENHRY and CDR2 SYGVKD. The CDR3 spans 13 residues. The V gene end was trimmed by 10 bases and the J gene end by 4 bases; junction bases not matched to a gene: 9. CDR3 in amino acids: CATTGAVGETQYF. The CDR3 DNA follows: TGTGCCACCACAGGGGCGGTCGGAGAGACCCAGTACTTC.

The chain joins TRBV24-1 to TRBJ2-3, with 9 bases identical to TRBD1. CDR1 is KGHDR and CDR2 is SFDVKD in the germline V gene. This CDR3 spans 14 amino acids. Germline trimming cut 7 bases from V and 2 bases from J; bases unmatched to any gene: 3. In DNA form, the CDR3 reads TGTGCCACCAGGGGGACAGGGAACACAGATACGCAGTATTTT. Translation gives CATRGTGNTDTQYF.

This clonotype was found a few times. The chain combines TRBV5-6 with TRBJ1-4, with a possible D match to TRBD1 (6 bases). The CDR3 is 13 residues long. Per the germline V gene, CDR1 is SGHDT and CDR2 is YYEEEE. V was shortened by 3 bases and J by 5 bases, with 8 bases between the two germline ends. The CDR3 nucleotides read TGTGCCAGCAGCTACAGGGTAAATGAAAAACTGTTTTTT. It is translated as CASSYRVNEKLFF.

The chain combines TRBV6-6 with TRBJ1-4; tentative D call: TRBD1 (5 bases). V was pared by 2 bases and J by 1 base, with 8 bases between. CDR1 and CDR2 from the germline V gene are MNHNY and SVGAGI (reference sequence). The CDR3 sequence is 15 residues long. As DNA, the CDR3 is TGTGCCAGCAGTTACGTCGGGGGAACTAATGAAAAACTGTTTTTT. Its translation: CASSYVGGTNEKLFF.

Here the CDR3 reads CASSSLVLGATYEQYF. The CDR3 nucleotides read TGTGCCAGCAGTTCTTTGGTACTAGGAGCAACCTACGAGCAGTACTTC. J is TRBJ2-7 and V is TRBV27, with a tentative D call TRBD2 (5 bases). The germline V gene encodes CDR1 MNHEY and CDR2 SMNVEV (reference sequence). The V end was cut by 4 bases, the J end by 2 bases, with 18 bases between. This CDR3 is 16 amino acids long.

The J gene is TRBJ2-3, the V gene TRBV6-2 or TRBV6-3; D remains unclear. The germline V and J ends were trimmed by 4 bases and 6 bases, with 14 bases remaining between them. Germline CDR1 and CDR2: MNHEY and SVGEGT. The CDR3 totals 14 residues. CDR3 coding DNA: TGTGCCAGCAGTTTACAGACTCCAGAGGATACGCAGTATTTT. It codes for CASSLQTPEDTQYF.

This chain links TRBV29-1 with TRBJ1-1; D possibly corresponds to TRBD1 (5 bases). The CDR3 spans 12 residues. The germline V gene encodes CDR1 SQVTM and CDR2 ANQGSEA. Trimming left V 4 bases short and J 9 bases short, with 15 bases between. CDR3 in DNA: TGCAGCGTTGTGGGCCAGGGCCGCAAAGCTTTCTTT. It yields the protein CSVVGQGRKAFF.

About this clonotype: Germline and junction disagree at one end, which may indicate a read error. V usage is TRBV6-2 or TRBV6-3 and J usage is TRBJ1-5, with a possible D match to TRBD1 (5 bases). CDR3 size: 16 residues. Germline V gives CDR1 MNHEY, CDR2 SVGEGT. The CDR3 region has the DNA TGTGCCAGCAGTTACGGGGGGACCCCCACCAATCTGCCCCAGCATTTT. It specifies CASSYGGTPTNLPQHF.